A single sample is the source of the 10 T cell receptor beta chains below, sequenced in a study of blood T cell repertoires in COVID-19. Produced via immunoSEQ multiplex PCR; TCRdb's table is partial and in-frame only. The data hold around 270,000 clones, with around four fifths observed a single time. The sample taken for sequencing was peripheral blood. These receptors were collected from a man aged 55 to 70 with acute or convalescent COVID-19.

This chain's CDR3 is CASSTAPPWTSGSEQFF. The CDR3 DNA follows: TGTGCCAGCAGCACAGCCCCACCTTGGACTAGCGGGAGTGAGCAGTTCTTC. V and J are TRBV7-8 and TRBJ2-1, with TRBD2 matching 13 bases. The CDR3 is made up of 17 amino acids. The V gene end was trimmed by 5 bases and the J gene end by 9 bases; junction bases not matched to a gene: 13. Germline CDR1 SGHVS, CDR2 FQNEAQ.

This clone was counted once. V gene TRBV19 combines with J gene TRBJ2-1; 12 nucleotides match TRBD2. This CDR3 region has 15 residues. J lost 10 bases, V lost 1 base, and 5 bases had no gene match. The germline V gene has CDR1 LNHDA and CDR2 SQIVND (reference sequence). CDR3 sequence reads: CASSIASGRAGEQFF. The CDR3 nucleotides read TGTGCCAGTAGTATAGCTAGCGGGAGGGCCGGGGAGCAGTTCTTC.

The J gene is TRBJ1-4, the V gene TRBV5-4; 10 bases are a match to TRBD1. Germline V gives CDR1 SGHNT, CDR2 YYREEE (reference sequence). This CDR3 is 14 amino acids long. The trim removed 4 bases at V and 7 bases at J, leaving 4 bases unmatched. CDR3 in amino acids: CASSRDRGSEKLFF. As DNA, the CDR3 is TGTGCCAGCAGCCGGGACAGGGGTAGTGAAAAACTGTTTTTT.

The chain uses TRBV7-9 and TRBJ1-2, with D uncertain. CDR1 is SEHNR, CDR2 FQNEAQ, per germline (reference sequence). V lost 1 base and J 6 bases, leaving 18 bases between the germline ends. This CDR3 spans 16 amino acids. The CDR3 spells CASSLVPTRSGNGYTF. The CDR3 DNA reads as TGTGCCAGCAGCTTAGTCCCCACCCGCTCGGGGAATGGCTACACCTTC. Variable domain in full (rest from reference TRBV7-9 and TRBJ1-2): DTGVSQNPRHKITKRGQNVTFRCDPISEHNRLYWYRQTLGQGPEFLTYFQNEAQLEKSRLLSDRFSAERPKGSFSTLEIQRTEQGDSAMYLCASSLVPTRSGNGYTFGSGTRLTVV.

The CDR3 loop is CASSPRLAGGQETQYF. The CDR3 DNA reads TGTGCCAGCAGCCCGCGACTAGCGGGGGGTCAAGAGACCCAGTACTTC. The V gene is TRBV13, the J gene TRBJ2-5; 13 positions agree with TRBD2. Germline V gene sequence: CDR1 PRHDT, CDR2 FYEKMQ (reference sequence). V lost 5 bases, J lost 2 bases, and 5 bases stayed unmatched. This CDR3 has 16 residues.

This CDR3 reads CASSSGGANYGYTF. DNA for the CDR3: TGTGCCAGCAGCTCAGGAGGGGCTAACTATGGCTACACCTTC. V usage is TRBV5-8 and J usage is TRBJ1-2; D possibly corresponds to TRBD1 (5 bases). The CDR3 loop spans 14 amino acids. Germline V lookup: CDR1 SGHTS, CDR2 YDEGEE. The V gene lost 3 bases and the J gene lost 0 bases, with 9 bases spanning the gap.

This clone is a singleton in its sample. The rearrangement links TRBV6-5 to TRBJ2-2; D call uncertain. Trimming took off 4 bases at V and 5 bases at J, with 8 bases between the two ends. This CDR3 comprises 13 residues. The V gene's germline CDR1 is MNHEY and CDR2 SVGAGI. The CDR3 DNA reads TGTGCCAGCAGTTCCCCGTTGACCGGGGAGCTGTTTTTT. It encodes CASSSPLTGELFF.

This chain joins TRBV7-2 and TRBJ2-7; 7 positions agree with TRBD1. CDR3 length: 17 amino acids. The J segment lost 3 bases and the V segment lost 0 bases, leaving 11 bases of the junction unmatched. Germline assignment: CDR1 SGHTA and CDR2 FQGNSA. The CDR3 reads CASSLAGQGVTLYEQYF. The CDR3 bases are TGTGCCAGCAGCTTAGCGGGCCAGGGGGTAACCCTCTACGAGCAGTACTTC.

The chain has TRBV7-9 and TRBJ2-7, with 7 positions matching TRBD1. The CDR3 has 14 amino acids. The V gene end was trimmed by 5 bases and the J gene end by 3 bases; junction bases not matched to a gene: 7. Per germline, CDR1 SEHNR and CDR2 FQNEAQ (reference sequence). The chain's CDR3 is CASSDLTGSYEQYF. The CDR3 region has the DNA TGTGCCAGCAGCGACCTGACAGGGAGCTACGAGCAGTACTTC.

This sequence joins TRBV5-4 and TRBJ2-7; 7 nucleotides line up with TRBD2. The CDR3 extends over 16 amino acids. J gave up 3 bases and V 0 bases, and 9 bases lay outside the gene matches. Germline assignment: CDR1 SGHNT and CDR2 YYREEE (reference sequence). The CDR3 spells CASSLGLADPLYEQYF. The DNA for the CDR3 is TGTGCCAGCAGCTTGGGCCTAGCGGACCCACTCTACGAGCAGTACTTC. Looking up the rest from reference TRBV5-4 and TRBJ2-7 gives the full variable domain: ETGVTQSPTHLIKTRGQQVTLRCSSQSGHNTVSWYQQALGQGPQFIFQYYREEENGRGNFPPRFSGLQFPNYSSELNVNALELDDSALYLCASSLGLADPLYEQYFGPGTRLTVT.